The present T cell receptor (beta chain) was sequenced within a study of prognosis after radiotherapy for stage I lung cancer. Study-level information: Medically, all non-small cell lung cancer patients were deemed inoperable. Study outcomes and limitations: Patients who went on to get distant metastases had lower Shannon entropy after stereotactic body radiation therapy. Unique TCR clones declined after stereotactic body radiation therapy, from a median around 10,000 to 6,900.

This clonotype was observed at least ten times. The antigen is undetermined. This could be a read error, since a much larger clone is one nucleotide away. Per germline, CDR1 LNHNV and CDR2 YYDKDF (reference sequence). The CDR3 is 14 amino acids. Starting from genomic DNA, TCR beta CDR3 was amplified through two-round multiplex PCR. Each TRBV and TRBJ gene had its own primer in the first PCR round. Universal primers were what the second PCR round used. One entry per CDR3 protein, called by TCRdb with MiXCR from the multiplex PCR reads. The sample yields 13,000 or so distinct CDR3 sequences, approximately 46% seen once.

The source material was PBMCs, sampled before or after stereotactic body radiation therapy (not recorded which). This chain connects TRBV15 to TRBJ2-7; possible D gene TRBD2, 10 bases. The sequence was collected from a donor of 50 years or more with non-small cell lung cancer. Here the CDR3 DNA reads TGTGCCTCCAGCGGGAGGGACAGGGATTACGAGCAGTACTTC. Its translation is CASSGRDRDYEQYF.